Listed below are T cell receptor beta chains from one sample, sequenced in a study of GPR56 and killer-like receptors on CD4 memory cells. One entry per CDR3 protein, without DNA, is what TCRdb gives after re-calling the reads. The table for this sample gives 65 to 85 distinct CDR3 sequences. Sequenced material: memory CD4+ T cells from blood. The receptors here all came from a human donor in good health. Both conserved end residues are part of each CDR3. The order of the fields is V gene, CDR3 length, J gene, clone size, CDR3 protein. Size tells how often a clone was seen (once, few, many) or the class of an expanded clone, and some rows leave it out.

TRBV15	15	TRBJ2-2	hyperexpanded	CATSRERHPTGELFF
TRBV7-9	13	TRBJ2-5	medium-sized	CASSFGDGETQYF
TRBV27	13	TRBJ1-1	-	CASRGRLNTEALF
TRBV19	16	TRBJ1-4	hyperexpanded	CASSLLGAATNEKLFF
TRBV10-3	13	TRBJ1-2	hyperexpanded	CAISEIQTYGYTF
TRBV20-1	14	TRBJ2-5	medium-sized	CSARDHGGLETQYF
TRBV7-9	14	TRBJ1-2	-	CASSSQGGVWGYTF
TRBV14	16	TRBJ1-1	-	CASSQDRVPMNTEAFF
TRBV14	14	TRBJ2-1	-	CASSQISSYNEQFF
TRBV10-1	14	TRBJ2-1	-	CGSESRAGGHEQFF
TRBV10-3	13	TRBJ1-1	-	CAISDDRGIEAFF
TRBV7-2	14	TRBJ1-2	hyperexpanded	CASSLGQGVYGYTF
TRBV30	12	TRBJ2-5	-	CAWRAVGGAQYF
TRBV12-3/TRBV12-4	11	TRBJ1-2	-	CGSSGARGYTF
TRBV28	18	TRBJ2-1	large	CASSFDRGRQVGYNEQFF
TRBV5-6	15	TRBJ1-5	medium-sized	CASSKRTGSNQPQHF
TRBV28	16	TRBJ1-5	large	CASSFATGGGWQPQHF
TRBV7-9	14	TRBJ1-5	large	CASSFEYSNQPQHF
TRBV6-1	12	TRBJ2-3	hyperexpanded	CASREVTDTQYF
TRBV6-5	12	TRBJ1-1	-	CASTDRGIEAFF
TRBV3-1	11	TRBJ1-1	medium-sized	CASSQGRVAFF
TRBV29-1	13	TRBJ2-5	large	CSVTSPSTETQYF
TRBV30	12	TRBJ1-5	medium-sized	CAWDRDYQPQHF
TRBV10-1	13	TRBJ2-1	-	CASSESRGHEQFF